The source of this T cell receptor beta chain is a study of blood T cell repertoires in COVID-19. Study-level information: The samples span acute and convalescent COVID-19 from the United States, Italy and Spain. PBMCs, B-cell-depleted T cells, or T cells provided the cDNA or gDNA that made up the material.

The CDR3 totals 16 residues. Germline CDR1 reads KGHSH; CDR2 reads LQKENI. Germline trimming cut 1 base from V and 0 bases from J; bases unmatched to any gene: 4. Original processing notes: Counts of nucleated cells, estimated from reference gene primer amplification, were obtained. Sequenced by immunoSEQ multiplex PCR; TCRdb stores in-frame clones only, minus some. The V and J calls and clone size come from that table; D and trimming were worked out from the DNA. The sample lists some 120,000 clones; about four fifths were seen once. Sequenced material: peripheral blood. The source of this sequence is an older woman with acute or convalescent COVID-19. The rearrangement links TRBV18 to TRBJ1-1, with 8 nucleotides matching TRBD1. The CDR3 loop is CASSPLPTGVNTEAFF. The CDR3 coding sequence is TGTGCCAGCTCACCACTGCCGACAGGGGTGAACACTGAAGCTTTCTTT.